Below, 30 T cell receptor beta chains from the same sample are listed, as sequenced in a study of blood T cell repertoires in COVID-19 (TCRdb year 2020). Preparation of the library involved the immunoSEQ multiplex PCR assay. Not all clones reach the TCRdb copy of this immuneACCESS table, which keeps in-frame sequences only. Checked studies attribute under half of the gap to unresolved V genes and leave the rest unexplained. The sample profile shows 210,000 or so clones; around four fifths of them were found once. Less than 6.5% of the sample is held by the ten biggest clonotypes. The specimen sequenced was peripheral blood. Every receptor here comes from a woman between 70 and 85 years old with active or convalescent COVID-19.

The chain joins TRBV29-1 to TRBJ2-2; no definite D call. CDR3 length: 11 residues. Trimming took off 3 bases at V and 4 bases at J, with 3 bases between the two ends. Germline lookup yields CDR1 SQVTM and CDR2 ANQGSEA. The CDR3 region is CSVERTGELFF. The CDR3 nucleotides are TGCAGCGTTGAGCGCACCGGGGAGCTGTTTTTT.

The chain carries TRBV19 and TRBJ1-5; a possible D gene is TRBD1 (5 bases). The ends were cut back, 5 bases at V and 12 bases at J, with 14 bases in the middle. The germline gives CDR1 LNHDA, CDR2 SQIVND (reference sequence). This CDR3 region has 12 residues. CDR3 nucleotide sequence: TGTGCCAGTAGTGCGCAGACAGAGGTCCAGCATTTT. This codes for CASSAQTEVQHF.

This rearrangement joins TRBV2 to TRBJ2-3; D unclear. V lost 6 bases and J 2 bases, leaving 12 bases between the germline ends. This CDR3 has 14 amino acids. The germline V gene has CDR1 SNHLY and CDR2 FYNNEI. CDR3 sequence (DNA): TGTGCCAGCAGGCCCGCGTTACCCACAGATACGCAGTATTTT. This codes for CASRPALPTDTQYF.

J is TRBJ2-6 and V is TRBV5-4; possibly TRBD1 for D (6 bases). Germline V gives CDR1 SGHNT, CDR2 YYREEE (reference sequence). This CDR3 spans 18 amino acids. Trimming left V 4 bases short and J 2 bases short, with 19 bases between. In nucleotides, the CDR3 is TGTGCCAGCAGCCTCACCACGTTAAGGACAGCTGGGGCCAACGTCCTGACTTTC. This encodes CASSLTTLRTAGANVLTF.

This chain connects TRBV2 to TRBJ2-2; possible D gene TRBD2, 6 bases. This CDR3 is built from 14 residues. Deletions cut 11 bases from V and 0 bases from J, with 13 bases between. The germline V gene encodes CDR1 SNHLY and CDR2 FYNNEI. CDR3 residues: CASRRETNTGELFF. As DNA, the CDR3 is TGTGCCTCCCGGAGGGAAACGAACACCGGGGAGCTGTTTTTT.

This rearrangement joins TRBV28 to TRBJ1-5; a possible D gene is TRBD1 (5 bases). The CDR3 loop spans 14 amino acids. Trimming removed 4 bases from V and 6 bases from J, with 13 bases in between. The germline CDR1 and CDR2 sequences are MDHEN and SYDVKM. The CDR3, as DNA: TGTGCCAGCAGTTCCGAAATCAGGGCTCAGCCCCAGCATTTT. Translated: CASSSEIRAQPQHF.

J is TRBJ1-1 and V is TRBV9; D perhaps matches TRBD1 (6 bases). CDR1 SGDLS and CDR2 YYNGEE come from the germline V gene. V shed 0 bases and J shed 11 bases, with 8 bases lying between them. The CDR3 contains 11 residues. The CDR3 coding sequence is TGTGCCAGCAGCGTAGTCAGGGGTGCTTTCTTT. It is translated as CASSVVRGAFF.

The chain couples TRBV15 to TRBJ2-7; D may be TRBD1 (5 bases). V lost 4 bases and J lost 3, with 10 bases in between. CDR3 size: 13 residues. CDR1 and CDR2 (germline): LNHNV, YYDKDF (reference sequence). The DNA for the CDR3 is TGTGCCACCAGCATTCAGACAGACTACGAGCAGTACTTC. Its protein is CATSIQTDYEQYF. The entire variable domain, with the rest obtained from reference TRBV15 and TRBJ2-7, is as follows: DAMVIQNPRYQVTQFGKPVTLSCSQTLNHNVMYWYQQKSSQAPKLLFHYYDKDFNNEADTPDNFQSRRPNTSFCFLDIRSPGLGDTAMYLCATSIQTDYEQYFGPGTRLTVT.

In its sample, this clone was seen a few times. The chain has TRBV6-2 or TRBV6-3 and TRBJ2-1, with 13 nucleotides matching TRBD2. The V gene's germline CDR1 is MNHEY and CDR2 SVGEGT. With V trimmed by 5 bases and J by 8 bases, 6 bases remained unmatched. The CDR3 sequence is 15 residues long. CDR3 sequence reads: CASSLGLAGVDEQFF. The CDR3 nucleotides are TGTGCCAGCAGTCTCGGACTAGCGGGAGTTGATGAGCAGTTCTTC.

CDR3 sequence: CASSQGGFPGTGELFF. The CDR3 DNA sequence: TGTGCCAGCAGCCAAGGTGGATTCCCGGGAACCGGGGAGCTGTTTTTT. This sequence joins TRBV7-3 and TRBJ2-2, with D tentatively TRBD2 (5 bases). CDR3 length: 16 residues. The V end lost 5 bases, the J end lost 5 bases, and 18 bases lay between the germline ends. Germline V lookup: CDR1 SGHTA, CDR2 FQGTGA.

The rearrangement links TRBV5-1 to TRBJ2-3, with unresolved D. CDR1 is SGHRS and CDR2 is YFSETQ in the germline V gene. CDR3 length: 17 residues. V was shortened by 0 bases and J by 3 bases, with 17 bases between the two germline ends. This CDR3 is CASSLGRGNTLTDTQYF. The CDR3 DNA follows: TGCGCCAGCAGCTTGGGGCGAGGTAACACGTTAACAGATACGCAGTATTTT.

This rearrangement joins TRBV3-1 (or the pseudogene TRBV3-2) to TRBJ1-1; D is ambiguous. Germline assignment: CDR1 LGHDT and CDR2 YNNKEL (reference sequence). V was trimmed by 2 bases and J by 4 bases, leaving 5 bases between them. The CDR3 is 12 amino acids. Here the CDR3 DNA reads TGTGCCAGCAGCCAACTTCCCACTGAAGCTTTCTTT. Its translation: CASSQLPTEAFF.

The J gene is TRBJ2-2, the V gene TRBV2; the D gene is possibly TRBD1 (6 bases). The V end lost 4 bases, the J end lost 3 bases, and 18 bases lay between the germline ends. Germline V gives CDR1 SNHLY, CDR2 FYNNEI. CDR3 length equals 17 residues. The DNA of the CDR3 is TGTGCCAGCAGTGTGGCAGGGGCCGCCTGGGACACCGGGGAGCTGTTTTTT. This encodes CASSVAGAAWDTGELFF.

V gene TRBV30 combines with J gene TRBJ1-5, with D unresolved. Trimming pared 6 bases from V and 3 bases from J, leaving 9 bases between. CDR1 GTSNPN and CDR2 SVGIG come from the germline V gene (reference sequence). The CDR3 covers 12 residues. DNA for the CDR3: TGTGCCTGCTCGAGGGACAATCAGCCCCAGCATTTT. This gives the protein CACSRDNQPQHF.

This chain links TRBV25-1 with TRBJ2-1; 7 bases align to TRBD2. After removal of 6 bases from V and 7 bases from J, the junction contained 9 bases not matched to a gene. Germline CDR1 reads MGHDK; CDR2 reads SYGVNS. The CDR3 is 14 residues long. Here the CDR3 reads CASRFGGSNNEQFF. The CDR3 nucleotides read TGTGCCAGCAGATTTGGCGGGAGTAATAATGAGCAGTTCTTC.

The rearrangement joins TRBV6-6 to TRBJ2-7; TRBD2 is a possible D gene (6 bases). V was clipped by 6 bases and J by 2 bases, with 14 bases between them. The germline V gene encodes CDR1 MNHNY and CDR2 SVGAGI (reference sequence). The CDR3 runs 14 residues. CDR3 DNA sequence: TGTGCCAGCAGCCTTGGTAGCGGTGCCTACGAGCAGTACTTC. It yields the protein CASSLGSGAYEQYF.

This clone turned up a few times. The chain uses TRBV2 and TRBJ2-2; D is uncertain. Per the germline V gene, CDR1 is SNHLY and CDR2 is FYNNEI. Trimming removed 5 bases from V and 5 bases from J, with 9 bases in between. The CDR3 runs to 13 residues. The CDR3 here is CASSTKQTGELFF. In nucleotides, the CDR3 is TGTGCCAGCAGTACCAAACAGACCGGGGAGCTGTTTTTT.

The V gene is TRBV19, the J gene TRBJ1-1; the D is unclear. With 4 bases removed from V and 6 bases from J, the gap between germline ends came to 12 bases. Germline V gene data show CDR1 as LNHDA and CDR2 as SQIVND (reference sequence). The CDR3 is made up of 13 amino acids. The CDR3 DNA reads TGTGCCAGTAGTACTCCCGGAGGGCCTGAAGCTTTCTTT. Translated: CASSTPGGPEAFF.

The chain is built from TRBV12-3 or TRBV12-4 and TRBJ1-3; D remains unclear. Deletions cut 8 bases from V and 3 bases from J, with 11 bases between. This CDR3 region has 13 residues. The CDR3 spells CASFGKNGNTIYF. In DNA form, the CDR3 reads TGTGCCAGCTTCGGTAAAAATGGAAACACCATATATTTT.

In DNA, the CDR3 is TGCGCCAGCAGCTTGGGCGGGACAGGGGGCAAGGGCTACGAGCAGTACTTC. Translated: CASSLGGTGGKGYEQYF. The chain joins TRBV5-1 to TRBJ2-7; 12 positions match TRBD1. The germline gives CDR1 SGHRS, CDR2 YFSETQ. J gave up 3 bases and V 0 bases, and 7 bases lay outside the gene matches. The CDR3 totals 17 residues.

The V call is TRBV3-1 (or the pseudogene TRBV3-2), the J call TRBJ2-7; D is perhaps TRBD1 (6 bases). The CDR3 is made up of 15 amino acids. V was cut by 4 bases and J by 6 bases, with 19 bases left in between. Germline lookup yields CDR1 LGHDT and CDR2 YNNKEL (reference sequence). The CDR3 bases are TGTGCCAGCAGCCCCATGGGGCAGGGGCCCTCCGAGCAGTACTTC. Amino acids: CASSPMGQGPSEQYF.

V usage is TRBV27 and J usage is TRBJ1-2; tentative D call: TRBD1 (5 bases). Trimming took off 0 bases at V and 4 bases at J, with 15 bases between the two ends. Germline CDR1 reads MNHEY; CDR2 reads SMNVEV (reference sequence). This CDR3 spans 16 amino acids. This CDR3 reads CASSLSGGGSLYGYTF. CDR3 nucleotides: TGTGCCAGCAGTTTATCGGGGGGGGGTTCACTCTATGGCTACACCTTC.

This chain joins TRBV29-1 and TRBJ2-1; weak D call: TRBD2 (5 bases). Per germline, CDR1 SQVTM and CDR2 ANQGSEA. There are 12 residues in the CDR3. Deletions cut 5 bases from V and 12 bases from J, with 17 bases between. CDR3 amino acids: CSVRHGGDRQFF. CDR3 DNA sequence: TGCAGCGTTCGCCACGGAGGAGATAGGCAGTTCTTC.

V usage is TRBV7-8 and J usage is TRBJ1-1, with TRBD1 matching over 7 bases. J was trimmed by 2 bases and V by 1 base; bases with no gene match: 10. The CDR3 has 17 amino acids. Per germline, CDR1 SGHVS and CDR2 FQNEAQ. The CDR3 DNA reads TGTGCCAGCAGCTTAGATGGGACAGCATCTTTTAACACTGAAGCTTTCTTT. Protein sequence: CASSLDGTASFNTEAFF.

The chain uses TRBV3-1 (or the pseudogene TRBV3-2) and TRBJ1-1; D not certain. The V end was cut by 3 bases, the J end by 1 base, with 9 bases between. Germline loops: CDR1 LGHDT, CDR2 YNNKEL (reference sequence). The CDR3 sequence is 14 residues long. CDR3 amino acids: CASSQQTPNTEAFF. The CDR3 coding sequence is TGTGCCAGCAGCCAGCAGACTCCGAACACTGAAGCTTTCTTT.

The sample holds a few counts of this clone. The V gene is TRBV6-5, the J gene TRBJ1-4; D is perhaps TRBD1 (5 bases). V lost 2 bases, J lost 8 bases, and 12 bases lay in between. Germline assignment: CDR1 MNHEY and CDR2 SVGAGI. CDR3 length equals 14 residues. CDR3 amino acids: CASSYDPAGEKLFF. The DNA for the CDR3 is TGTGCCAGCAGTTACGATCCCGCAGGGGAAAAACTGTTTTTT.

The chain joins TRBV7-9 to TRBJ2-2; TRBD2 matches 8 bases. Germline V gene sequence: CDR1 SEHNR, CDR2 FQNEAQ (reference sequence). This CDR3 spans 15 amino acids. J lost 7 bases, V lost 5 bases, and 9 bases had no gene match. CDR3 nucleotides: TGTGCCAGCAGCGTTCTGACTAGCGCGGGCGGGGAGCTGTTTTTT. Residues: CASSVLTSAGGELFF.

The chain uses TRBV28 and TRBJ2-5, with TRBD2 as a possible D gene (7 bases). With 5 bases removed from V and 4 bases from J, the gap between germline ends came to 20 bases. Germline V gives CDR1 MDHEN, CDR2 SYDVKM. The CDR3 totals 16 residues. CDR3 bases: TGTGCCAGCAGTCCTTGGGGGGCGGGAGTTGGAGAGACCCAGTACTTC. Translating gives CASSPWGAGVGETQYF.

The V gene is TRBV19, the J gene TRBJ2-7, with 7 bases lining up with TRBD2. After removal of 3 bases from V and 3 bases from J, the junction contained 8 bases not matched to a gene. Germline CDR1 and CDR2: LNHDA and SQIVND (reference sequence). This CDR3 comprises 15 residues. The CDR3 is CASSITSDGLYEQYF. CDR3 in DNA: TGTGCCAGTAGTATTACTAGCGATGGGCTCTACGAGCAGTACTTC.

A few counts support this clone. The chain couples TRBV10-3 to TRBJ2-7; 7 bases fit TRBD2. The CDR3 extends over 15 amino acids. The V segment lost 2 bases and the J segment 1 base; nucleotides outside the gene matches: 5. CDR1 and CDR2 (germline): ENHRY, SYGVKD. The CDR3 DNA is TGTGCCATCAGTGAGGCTAGCGGTTCATCCTACGAGCAGTACTTC. It codes for CAISEASGSSYEQYF.